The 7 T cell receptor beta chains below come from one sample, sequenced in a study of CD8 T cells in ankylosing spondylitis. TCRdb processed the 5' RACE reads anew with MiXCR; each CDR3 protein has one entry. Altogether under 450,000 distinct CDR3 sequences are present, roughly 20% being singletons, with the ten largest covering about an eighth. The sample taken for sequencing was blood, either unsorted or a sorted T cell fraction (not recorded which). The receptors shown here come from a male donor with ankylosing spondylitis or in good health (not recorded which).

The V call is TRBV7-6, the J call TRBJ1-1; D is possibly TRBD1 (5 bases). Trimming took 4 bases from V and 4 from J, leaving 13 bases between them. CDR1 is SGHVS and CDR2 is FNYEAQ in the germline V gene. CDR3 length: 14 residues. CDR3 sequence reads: CASSSPGVGTEAFF. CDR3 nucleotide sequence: TGTGCCAGCAGCTCCCCGGGGGTTGGCACTGAAGCTTTCTTT. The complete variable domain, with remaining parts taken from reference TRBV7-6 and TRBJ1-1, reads GAGVSQSPRYKVTKRGQDVALRCDPISGHVSLYWYRQALGQGPEFLTYFNYEAQQDKSGLPNDRFSAERPEGSISTLTIQRTEQRDSAMYRCASSSPGVGTEAFFGQGTRLTVV.

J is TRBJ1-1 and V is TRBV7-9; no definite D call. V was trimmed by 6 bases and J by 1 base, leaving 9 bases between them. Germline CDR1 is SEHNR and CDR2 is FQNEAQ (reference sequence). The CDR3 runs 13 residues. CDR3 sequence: CASRLGENTEAFF. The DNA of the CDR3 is TGTGCCAGCAGGTTGGGAGAGAACACTGAAGCTTTCTTT. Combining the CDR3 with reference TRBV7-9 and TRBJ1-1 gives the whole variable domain DTGVSQNPRHKITKRGQNVTFRCDPISEHNRLYWYRQTLGQGPEFLTYFQNEAQLEKSRLLSDRFSAERPKGSFSTLEIQRTEQGDSAMYLCASRLGENTEAFFGQGTRLTVV.

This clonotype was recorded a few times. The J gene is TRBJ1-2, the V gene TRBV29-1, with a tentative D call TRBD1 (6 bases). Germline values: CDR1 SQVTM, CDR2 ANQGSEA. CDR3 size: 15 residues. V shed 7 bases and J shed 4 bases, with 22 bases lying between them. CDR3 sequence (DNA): TGCAGCGCGAGGCCCGAGGACAGTCTCGCCTATGGCTACACCTTC. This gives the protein CSARPEDSLAYGYTF. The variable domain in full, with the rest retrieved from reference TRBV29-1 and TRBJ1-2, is SAVISQKPSRDICQRGTSLTIQCQVDSQVTMMFWYRQQPGQSLTLIATANQGSEATYESGFVIDKFPISRPNLTFSTLTVSNMSPEDSSIYLCSARPEDSLAYGYTFGSGTRLTVV.

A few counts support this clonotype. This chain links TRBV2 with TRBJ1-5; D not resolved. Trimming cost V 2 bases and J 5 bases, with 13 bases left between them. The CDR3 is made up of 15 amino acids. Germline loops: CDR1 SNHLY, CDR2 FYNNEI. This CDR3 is CASSELGIWDQPQHF. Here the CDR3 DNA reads TGTGCCAGCAGTGAACTAGGGATTTGGGATCAGCCCCAGCATTTT. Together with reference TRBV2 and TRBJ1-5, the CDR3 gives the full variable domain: EPEVTQTPSHQVTQMGQEVILRCVPISNHLYFYWYRQILGQKVEFLVSFYNNEISEKSEIFDDQFSVERPDGSNFTLKIRSTKLEDSAMYFCASSELGIWDQPQHFGDGTRLSIL.

The CDR3 DNA is TGCAGTGAAAGGGACAGGGCGACCTACGAGCAGTACTTC. As protein: CSERDRATYEQYF. The chain combines TRBV20-1 with TRBJ2-7; 9 bases align to TRBD1. CDR1 is DFQATT, CDR2 SNEGSKA, per germline (reference sequence). The V and J ends lost 7 bases and 2 bases, in that order; junction bases with no gene match: 6. The CDR3 loop spans 13 amino acids.

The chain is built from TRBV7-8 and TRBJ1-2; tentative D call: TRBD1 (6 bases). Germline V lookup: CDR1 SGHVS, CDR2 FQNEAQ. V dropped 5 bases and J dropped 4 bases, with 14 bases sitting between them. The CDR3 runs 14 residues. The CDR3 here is CASSPGGGAYGYTF. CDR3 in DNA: TGTGCCAGCAGCCCCGGTGGGGGGGCCTATGGCTACACCTTC.

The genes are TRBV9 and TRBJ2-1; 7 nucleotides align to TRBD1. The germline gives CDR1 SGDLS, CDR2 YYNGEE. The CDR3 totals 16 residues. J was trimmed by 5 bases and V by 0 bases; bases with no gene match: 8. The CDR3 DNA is TGTGCCAGCAGCGTAGTTTGGGACAGTGCCGACAATGAGCAGTTCTTC. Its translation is CASSVVWDSADNEQFF.